This T cell receptor beta chain is drawn from a study of CD49a tissue-resident CD8 T cells in human skin (dated 2017 in TCRdb). Turning to the overall study: Subsets of tissue-resident memory CD8+ T cells in human skin, defined by their expression of CD49a, CD69 and CD103, were what the study examined.

CDR1 and CDR2, looked up from the germline V gene, are SNHLY and FYNNEI. The junction shows trimming of 2 bases on V and 2 bases on J, plus 10 bases between the germline ends. The CDR3 measures 15 amino acids from cysteine to phenylalanine. This entry keeps only the CDR3 DNA: 45 bases, framed from base 1. In sorted CD8+ T cells obtained from the blood, dermis and epidermis of about 5 healthy donors, TCR beta CDR3 regions were analysed. All TCR-sequenced donors were healthy individuals, and each provided both blood and skin samples. Before TCR beta sequencing, CD8+ T cell populations were isolated by sorting. Before any analysis of T cells, the skin was split into dermal and epidermal compartments. Libraries were prepared through the immunoSEQ multiplex PCR assay. In the paper's pipeline: Across the sorted blood, dermal and epidermal CD8+ T cell populations, TCR V beta family usage frequencies were compared. The clones in this table, taken by TCRdb from immuneACCESS, are in-frame only. Not every clone is retained; where verified, under half of the shortfall comes from an unresolved V gene, and the cause of the rest is unknown. V and J calls and clone size are given by that table; D and trimming were obtained from the DNA. The sample contains roughly 470 clones, about three fifths of them found a single time. Together, the top ten hold about a fifth of the sample.

Concerning this clone itself: No cognate antigen has been identified for it. Per-base quality was not reported, and no clone a single base away is much larger than it.

Specimen: CD103- CD8+ T cells sorted from skin dermis. The chain links TRBV2 with TRBJ1-5; tentative D gene TRBD1, with 6 bases matching. This receptor was taken from a human donor in good health. The DNA is TGTGCCAGCAGTGAACCAGGGGTAGGCAATCAGCCCCAGCATTTT. Translated, this is CASSEPGVGNQPQHF.